Each of the 18 T cell receptor beta chains below was sequenced from the same sample in a study of blood T cell repertoires in COVID-19 (dated by TCRdb to the early 2020s). Library prep was done by the immunoSEQ multiplex PCR assay. Imported from immuneACCESS, the table was reduced by TCRdb to in-frame sequences with V and J called. These copies leave out some clones; in studies compared against another copy, an unresolved V gene accounts for under half, and the cause of the remainder is not known. Recorded for this sample are around 72,000 clones; roughly 76% of them occurred a single time. 20% to 25% of the sample is taken by the ten largest. The specimen sequenced was peripheral blood. The receptors here all came from a woman in her seventies with acute or convalescent COVID-19.

This clone was observed a handful of times. The chain recombines TRBV3-1 (or the pseudogene TRBV3-2) with TRBJ2-5; 16 bases align to TRBD2. Germline CDR1 and CDR2: LGHDT and YNNKEL (reference sequence). With V trimmed by 3 bases and J by 1 base, 2 bases remained unmatched. The CDR3 is 17 amino acids. The CDR3 bases are TGTGCCAGCAGCCAGGGACTAGCGGGAGGGCTCCAAGAGACCCAGTACTTC. Protein product: CASSQGLAGGLQETQYF.

V is TRBV28 and J is TRBJ2-7, with TRBD2 matching 7 bases. The germline V gene encodes CDR1 MDHEN and CDR2 SYDVKM. The J segment lost 4 bases and the V segment lost 6 bases, leaving 3 bases of the junction unmatched. This CDR3 is 12 amino acids long. The CDR3 reads CASRTSSYEQYF. DNA for the CDR3: TGTGCCAGCAGGACTAGCTCGTACGAGCAGTACTTC.

The chain has TRBV15 and TRBJ2-1; 13 bases fit TRBD2. Germline values: CDR1 LNHNV, CDR2 YYDKDF (reference sequence). V was pared by 2 bases and J by 6 bases, with 4 bases of the junction left unmatched. The CDR3 extends over 16 amino acids. The CDR3 region has the DNA TGTGCCACCAGCAGACTAACTAGCGGGAGGGGCAATGAGCAGTTCTTC. Residues: CATSRLTSGRGNEQFF.

The rearrangement links TRBV9 to TRBJ1-1; D is unclear. V lost 4 bases and J 0 bases, leaving 10 bases between the germline ends. The CDR3 has 14 amino acids. Germline V gene data show CDR1 as SGDLS and CDR2 as YYNGEE. The CDR3 nucleotides read TGTGCCAGCAGCCCCCGCGGAGTGAACACTGAAGCTTTCTTT. It encodes CASSPRGVNTEAFF.

V is TRBV4-1 and J is TRBJ2-7, with 10 bases fitting TRBD2. V shed 1 base, J shed 3 bases, and the junction held 18 bases outside the gene matches. CDR1 and CDR2 from the germline V gene are MGHRA and YSYEKL. The CDR3 covers 20 residues. Here the CDR3 DNA reads TGCGCCAGCAGCCAAGGGAGGGTCGGGGGGCTAGCGGGAGAGGGCTACGAGCAGTACTTC. Protein sequence: CASSQGRVGGLAGEGYEQYF.

J is TRBJ1-1 and V is TRBV5-6, with D unclear. V lost 4 bases and J lost 0, with 13 bases in between. Per the germline V gene, CDR1 is SGHDT and CDR2 is YYEEEE. This CDR3 region has 15 residues. The CDR3 region is CASSPLGGLNTEAFF. The CDR3 DNA sequence: TGTGCCAGCAGCCCCCTTGGCGGTTTGAACACTGAAGCTTTCTTT.

The rearrangement joins TRBV18 to TRBJ1-3; TRBD1 is a possible D gene (6 bases). CDR1 KGHSH and CDR2 LQKENI come from the germline V gene. The CDR3 runs 16 residues. With 3 bases removed from V and 0 bases from J, the gap between germline ends came to 12 bases. In DNA form, the CDR3 reads TGTGCCAGCTCACCGGAGACAGGCGGCTCTGGAAACACCATATATTTT. Protein sequence: CASSPETGGSGNTIYF. The whole variable domain, filled in from reference TRBV18 and TRBJ1-3, reads NAGVMQNPRHLVRRRGQEARLRCSPMKGHSHVYWYRQLPEEGLKFMVYLQKENIIDESGMPKERFSAEFPKEGPSILRIQQVVRGDSAAYFCASSPETGGSGNTIYFGEGSWLTVV.

V and J are TRBV10-1 and TRBJ2-2; 9 positions agree with TRBD2. With V trimmed by 2 bases and J by 2 bases, 9 bases remained unmatched. Germline V gene sequence: CDR1 WNHNN, CDR2 SYGVQD (reference sequence). The CDR3 spans 18 residues. CDR3 sequence reads: CASSERTSAGRNTGELFF. The CDR3 DNA is TGCGCCAGCAGTGAGCGGACTAGCGCCGGTCGAAACACCGGGGAGCTGTTTTTT.

To note about this clone: Other DNA sequences from this sample encode an identical CDR3 as well. The chain has TRBV7-9 and TRBJ2-7; D is unresolved. This CDR3 has 12 amino acids. Trimming took 5 bases from V and 0 from J, leaving 5 bases between them. CDR1 SEHNR and CDR2 FQNEAQ come from the germline V gene (reference sequence). The CDR3 DNA is TGTGCCAGCAGCCTCAGCTCCTACGAGCAGTACTTC. Its translation is CASSLSSYEQYF.

The J gene is TRBJ2-3, the V gene TRBV9, with TRBD1 as a possible D gene (6 bases). The CDR3 contains 14 residues. CDR1 is SGDLS, CDR2 YYNGEE, per germline. The V and J ends lost 2 bases and 3 bases respectively, with 10 bases between them. CDR3 DNA: TGTGCCAGCAGCGTGGGGGCACTTACAGATACGCAGTATTTT. Encoded protein: CASSVGALTDTQYF.

The chain uses TRBV27 and TRBJ1-1; 7 bases align to TRBD1. The V and J ends lost 2 bases and 4 bases, in that order; junction bases with no gene match: 4. The germline V gene encodes CDR1 MNHEY and CDR2 SMNVEV (reference sequence). The CDR3 runs 14 residues. CDR3: CASSLQGVVTEAFF. CDR3 sequence (DNA): TGTGCCAGCAGTTTACAGGGGGTGGTCACTGAAGCTTTCTTT.

V usage is TRBV19 and J usage is TRBJ1-2; D is ambiguous. CDR3 size: 11 residues. Trimming pared 9 bases from V and 2 bases from J, leaving 7 bases between. Germline V gives CDR1 LNHDA, CDR2 SQIVND (reference sequence). CDR3 loop: CASSRNYGYTF. The CDR3 coding sequence is TGTGCCAGCTCGAGGAACTATGGCTACACCTTC. Supplemented by reference TRBV19 and TRBJ1-2, the full variable domain reads DGGITQSPKYLFRKEGQNVTLSCEQNLNHDAMYWYRQDPGQGLRLIYYSQIVNDFQKGDIAEGYSVSREKKESFPLTVTSAQKNPTAFYLCASSRNYGYTFGSGTRLTVV.

This clone showed up just once. The CDR3 loop is CASSAGARGELFF. The CDR3 DNA follows: TGTGCCAGCAGTGCAGGGGCAAGGGGGGAGCTGTTTTTT. The rearrangement joins TRBV28 to TRBJ2-2, with D maybe TRBD1 (6 bases). Trimming shortened V by 5 bases and J by 8 bases, and 12 bases separated the two germline ends. The CDR3 totals 13 residues. The V gene's germline CDR1 is MDHEN and CDR2 SYDVKM.

J is TRBJ1-1 and V is TRBV12-1. TRBV12-1 is a pseudogene locus. CDR3 length equals 14 residues. CDR3 coding DNA: TGTGCCAGCAGCTTTGTTGGAGGGAACACTGAAGCTTTCTTT. This gives the protein CASSFVGGNTEAFF.

The chain is built from TRBV27 and TRBJ2-3; TRBD2 matches 7 bases. Germline CDR1 reads MNHEY; CDR2 reads SMNVEV (reference sequence). This CDR3 region has 15 residues. V gave up 1 base and J gave up 2 bases; unmatched junction bases: 3. The CDR3 loop is CASSLWEGPTDTQYF. In nucleotides, the CDR3 is TGTGCCAGCAGTTTATGGGAGGGCCCCACAGATACGCAGTATTTT.

The chain is built from TRBV18 and TRBJ2-7, with 8 bases fitting TRBD1. With 3 bases clipped from V and 0 bases from J, the junction kept 13 bases outside the gene matches. The CDR3 has 18 amino acids. Germline CDR1 is KGHSH and CDR2 is LQKENI. The CDR3 DNA reads TGTGCCAGCTCACCGTTGGACAGGGTATGGGGAGGCTCCTACGAGCAGTACTTC. Protein: CASSPLDRVWGGSYEQYF. Variable domain in full (rest from reference TRBV18 and TRBJ2-7): NAGVMQNPRHLVRRRGQEARLRCSPMKGHSHVYWYRQLPEEGLKFMVYLQKENIIDESGMPKERFSAEFPKEGPSILRIQQVVRGDSAAYFCASSPLDRVWGGSYEQYFGPGTRLTVT.

The genes are TRBV2 and TRBJ2-2; TRBD2 matches at 9 bases. The germline V gene encodes CDR1 SNHLY and CDR2 FYNNEI. V was clipped by 9 bases and J by 6 bases; unmatched bases: 8. The CDR3 runs to 14 residues. In DNA form, the CDR3 reads TGTGCCAGAGGAGCGGGAGGATTGGCCGGGGAGCTGTTTTTT. This gives the protein CARGAGGLAGELFF.

This clone was observed a handful of times. V and J are TRBV4-2 and TRBJ2-7, with 9 bases matching TRBD1. Losses at the gene ends were 1 base for V and 6 bases for J; bases not matched to a gene: 10. This CDR3 is 16 amino acids long. Germline values: CDR1 LGHNA, CDR2 YNFKEQ. CDR3 DNA: TGTGCCAGCAGCCAAGTATACGGGGACAGGGCTCCCGAGCAGTACTTC. Translation: CASSQVYGDRAPEQYF.